This TCR beta chain comes out of a study of blood T cell repertoires in COVID-19. Note on this clone: The sample contains more than one DNA sequence encoding this CDR3.

Generated by immunoSEQ multiplex PCR, the TCRdb table keeps only in-frame clones and is missing some. The repertoire holds roughly 170,000 clones, with 83% as singletons. The CDR3 has 15 residues. V was cut by 3 bases and J by 2 bases, with 11 bases left in between. Germline assignment: CDR1 SGHRS and CDR2 YFSETQ. Sequencing was performed on PBMCs or T cells enriched from blood (not recorded which). The rearrangement uses TRBV5-1 and TRBJ1-4, with a possible D match to TRBD1 (5 bases). The sequence derives from a woman between 50 and 59 years old in a cohort exposed to, infected with or recovered from COVID-19 (not recorded which). CDR3 region: CASSSGGGTNEKLFF. The DNA for the CDR3 is TGCGCCAGCAGCTCCGGCGGGGGTACTAATGAAAAACTGTTTTTT. Full variable domain (remainder filled in from reference TRBV5-1 and TRBJ1-4): KAGVTQTPRYLIKTRGQQVTLSCSPISGHRSVSWYQQTPGQGLQFLFEYFSETQRNKGNFPGRFSGRQFSNSRSEMNVSTLELGDSALYLCASSSGGGTNEKLFFGSGTQLSVL.